This T cell receptor (beta chain) appears in the sequencing data of a study of blood T cell repertoires in COVID-19. V shed 3 bases and J 4 bases; nucleotides not matched to a gene: 11. CDR3 length equals 18 residues. Looked up from germline, CDR1 is SGHVS and CDR2 is FNYEAQ. Generated by immunoSEQ multiplex PCR, the TCRdb table keeps only in-frame clones and is missing some. This table holds 380,000 or so clones, roughly nine tenths found once. Source material: peripheral blood. This chain uses TRBV7-6 with TRBJ2-2; 10 bases are a match to TRBD2. This TCR derives from a man in his forties with acute or convalescent COVID-19. The CDR3 protein is CASSFPYRSGGGTGELFF. CDR3 sequence (DNA): TGTGCCAGCAGCTTTCCCTACCGGAGCGGGGGGGGCACCGGGGAGCTGTTTTTT.